This T cell receptor beta chain was sequenced in a study of CD8 T cells in ankylosing spondylitis. Study-wide results and limits: Ankylosing spondylitis blood seemed to carry a telltale TCR beta motif made of fewer than 10 highly homologous variants. In reactive arthritis synovial fluid and blood, some motif variants had been reported before.

In making TCR beta libraries, quantitative 5'-RACE with molecular barcodes was used. A single record per CDR3 protein comes from TCRdb applying MiXCR to the 5' RACE reads. The profile shows about 66,000 distinct CDR3 sequences, 6.2% of them singletons. CDR3 length: 14 amino acids. Germline assignment: CDR1 LNHDA and CDR2 SQIVND (reference sequence). Trimming shortened V by 7 bases and J by 4 bases, and 13 bases separated the two germline ends. This clonotype was seen only once. Antigen specificity is unknown. The rearrangement links TRBV19 to TRBJ2-2; possibly TRBD2 for D (6 bases). This TCR was recovered from a male donor with ankylosing spondylitis. The material sequenced was synovial fluid, either unsorted or a sorted T cell fraction (not recorded which). The CDR3 nucleotides read TGTGCCAGTACCATCCGGGAGCTCACCGGGGAGCTGTTTTTT. Encoded protein: CASTIRELTGELFF.